A single sample gave rise to the 8 T cell receptor beta chains below, sequenced in a study of somatic mutations in cytotoxic T cells in rheumatoid arthritis. The assay was immunoSEQ multiplex PCR, and TCRdb's table has in-frame clones only and misses some. The sample has about 15,000 clones, 85% to 95% seen once. Specimen: CD4+ T cells sorted from blood. The receptors originated from a man between 65 and 85 years old with rheumatoid arthritis.

This clone appeared a single time. The chain combines TRBV5-1 with TRBJ2-6, with D unclear. Germline V gives CDR1 SGHRS, CDR2 YFSETQ. CDR3 length equals 15 residues. V was clipped by 4 bases and J by 4 bases, with 12 bases between them. Here the CDR3 reads CASSQDMSGANVLTF. The CDR3 DNA reads TGCGCCAGCAGCCAAGACATGTCCGGGGCCAACGTCCTGACTTTC.

The V and J genes are TRBV19 and TRBJ2-5; D remains unclear. V gave up 5 bases and J gave up 2 bases, with 15 bases separating them. Germline lookup yields CDR1 LNHDA and CDR2 SQIVND (reference sequence). This CDR3 is built from 15 residues. CDR3 sequence reads: CASSPFVRVQETQYF. The CDR3 DNA sequence: TGTGCCAGTAGTCCCTTCGTCCGGGTTCAAGAGACCCAGTACTTC.

This chain links TRBV5-4 with TRBJ2-1, with D unresolved. The CDR3 has 16 residues. The germline gives CDR1 SGHNT, CDR2 YYREEE (reference sequence). V was shortened by 0 bases and J by 1 base, with 11 bases between the two germline ends. This CDR3 reads CASSLDIGSSYNEQFF. Here the CDR3 DNA reads TGTGCCAGCAGCTTGGATATCGGGTCTTCCTACAATGAGCAGTTCTTC.

The chain couples TRBV18 to TRBJ2-7, with 10 bases fitting TRBD1. The CDR3 has 13 amino acids. Trimming cost V 3 bases and J 6 bases; bases outside gene matches: 2. Germline lookup yields CDR1 KGHSH and CDR2 LQKENI. This CDR3 reads CASSPGQGSEQYF. In DNA, the CDR3 is TGTGCCAGCTCACCGGGACAGGGGTCCGAGCAGTACTTC.

V is TRBV19 and J is TRBJ2-5, with D possibly TRBD1 on 6 matching bases. The CDR3 is 13 residues long. Trimming pared 7 bases from V and 5 bases from J, leaving 14 bases between. Looked up from germline, CDR1 is LNHDA and CDR2 is SQIVND (reference sequence). The CDR3 here is CASTPRGKETQYF. DNA for the CDR3: TGTGCCAGTACCCCAAGGGGGAAGGAGACCCAGTACTTC. The whole variable domain, filled in from reference TRBV19 and TRBJ2-5, reads DGGITQSPKYLFRKEGQNVTLSCEQNLNHDAMYWYRQDPGQGLRLIYYSQIVNDFQKGDIAEGYSVSREKKESFPLTVTSAQKNPTAFYLCASTPRGKETQYFGPGTRLLVL.

The chain combines TRBV30 with TRBJ2-6; 7 bases agree with TRBD1. CDR1 GTSNPN and CDR2 SVGIG come from the germline V gene (reference sequence). The trim removed 3 bases at V and 1 base at J, leaving 9 bases unmatched. There are 17 residues in the CDR3. CDR3 sequence (DNA): TGTGCCTGGAGCCTGACAGGGTCAGGGTCTGGGGCCAACGTCCTGACTTTC. Encoded protein: CAWSLTGSGSGANVLTF.

The chain has TRBV19 and TRBJ2-7; 9 positions match TRBD1. Germline V gene sequence: CDR1 LNHDA, CDR2 SQIVND (reference sequence). J gave up 3 bases and V 3 bases, and 12 bases lay outside the gene matches. The CDR3 spans 17 residues. The CDR3 here is CASSIGVSGTGHYEQYF. DNA for the CDR3: TGTGCCAGTAGTATTGGAGTTTCCGGGACAGGGCACTACGAGCAGTACTTC.

The chain employs TRBV28 and TRBJ1-1, with D uncertain. Trimming shortened V by 5 bases and J by 4 bases, and 17 bases separated the two germline ends. Germline V CDR1 and CDR2: MDHEN, SYDVKM. This CDR3 spans 15 amino acids. CDR3: CASSPAGSLATEAFF. For the CDR3, the DNA is TGTGCCAGCAGTCCGGCCGGGTCGCTGGCCACTGAAGCTTTCTTT.